The source of this T cell receptor beta chain is a study of vaccination and CD4 T cells after COVID-19. Overall study context: Taking of post-vaccine samples occurred a median approximately 72 days after dose two (range 14 to 241). Cells were stimulated with overlapping spike peptide pools from SARS-CoV-2, HCoV-NL63, HCoV-OC43 and HCoV-229E.

Sequencing of the DNA from cultured CD4+ T cells was carried out with the Oncomine TCR Beta short-read assay. TCRdb re-called the PCR reads with MiXCR, one entry per CDR3 protein. This sample has roughly 7,000 distinct CDR3 sequences, with around 45% found just once. There are 13 residues in the CDR3. Germline CDR1 MNHNS, CDR2 SASEGT. V was clipped by 4 bases and J by 4 bases, with 10 bases between them. This clonotype was observed a handful of times. Its antigen is not known. The treatment here: approximately 11-day PBMC culture with coronavirus spike peptide pools or control peptides (ViraFEST assay).

The sample comprised CD4+ T cells from blood, cultured in vitro. The chain combines TRBV6-1 with TRBJ1-1; D gene ambiguous. This sequence originates from a human donor who had recovered from COVID-19. CDR3 sequence reads: CASSVGSSTEAFF. CDR3 in DNA: TGTGCCAGCAGTGTCGGTTCCAGCACTGAAGCTTTCTTT.